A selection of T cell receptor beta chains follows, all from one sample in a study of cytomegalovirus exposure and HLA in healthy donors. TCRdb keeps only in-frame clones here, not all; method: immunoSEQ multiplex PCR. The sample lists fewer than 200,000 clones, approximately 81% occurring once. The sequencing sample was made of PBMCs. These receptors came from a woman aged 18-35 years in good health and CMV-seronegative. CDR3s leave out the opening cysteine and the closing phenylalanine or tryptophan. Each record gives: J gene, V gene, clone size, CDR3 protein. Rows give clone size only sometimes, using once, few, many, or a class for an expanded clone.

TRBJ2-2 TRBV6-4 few ASSDSSGNTGELF
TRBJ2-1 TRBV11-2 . ASSTSGLAGYNEQF
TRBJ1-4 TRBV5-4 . ASSLGGGRAGEKLF
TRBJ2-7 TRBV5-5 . ASSLELISYEQY
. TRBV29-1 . SVEFGDRSISYEQY
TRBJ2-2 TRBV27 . ASSLQGLEIVGELF
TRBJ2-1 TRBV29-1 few SVETSATYNEQF
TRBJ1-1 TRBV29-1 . SVTTDRATEAF
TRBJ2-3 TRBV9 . ASSARGGDTQY
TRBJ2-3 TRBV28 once ASSLLGGEIADTQY
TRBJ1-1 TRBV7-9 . SSSSIQGAETEAF
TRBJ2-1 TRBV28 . ASSFRDSWYSSYNEQF
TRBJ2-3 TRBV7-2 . ASAPGHSTDTQY
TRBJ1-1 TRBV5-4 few ASSPPRGEAF
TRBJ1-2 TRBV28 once ASGHLPGVGSYGYT
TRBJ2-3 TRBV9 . ASSLGQGETDTQY
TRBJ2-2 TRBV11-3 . ASSLQGGTGELF
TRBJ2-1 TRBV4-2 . ASSQLPGGPSYNEQF
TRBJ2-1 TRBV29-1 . SVVRVRTSGIRPNEQF
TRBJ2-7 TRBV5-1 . ASSLVKAGGPRTNEQY
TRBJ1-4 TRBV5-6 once ASQGARNEKLF
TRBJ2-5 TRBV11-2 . ASSVRQGAETQY
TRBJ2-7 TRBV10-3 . AISIVGSGTNEQY
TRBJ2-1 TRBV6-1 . ASSEYYFGLAVHNEQF
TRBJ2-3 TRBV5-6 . ASSSTSGLATDTQY
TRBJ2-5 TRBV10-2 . ASSEALSGVQETQY
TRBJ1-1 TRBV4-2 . ASSQDDRFLAF
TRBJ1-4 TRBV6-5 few ASSYSTAPGEKLF
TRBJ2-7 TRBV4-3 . ASSQDLGSSYEQY
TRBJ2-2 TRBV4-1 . ASSQDAGGTNTGELF
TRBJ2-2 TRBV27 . ASSLSGRVDTGELF
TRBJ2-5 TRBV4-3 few ASSQAVDGTQETQY
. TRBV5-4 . ASSPQGQMAYEQY
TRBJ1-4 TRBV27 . ASSPSTDLWEKLF
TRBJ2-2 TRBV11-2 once ASSLIRNTGELF
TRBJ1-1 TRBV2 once ASSPQPGGSTEAF
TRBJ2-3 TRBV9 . ASSVGVGRATDTQY
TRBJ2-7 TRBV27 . ASSFGQHEQY
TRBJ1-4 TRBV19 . ASSGEVGVEKLF
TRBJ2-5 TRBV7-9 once ASSPSARGATQY
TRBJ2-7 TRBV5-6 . ASSSRVLSSYEQY
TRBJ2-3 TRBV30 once AWSVLVLDTQY
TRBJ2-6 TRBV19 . ASSIRSGANVLT
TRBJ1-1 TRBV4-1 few ASSPGESNTEAF
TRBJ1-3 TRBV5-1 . ASSRQGAGNTIY
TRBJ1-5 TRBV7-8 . ASSSRQGRQPQH
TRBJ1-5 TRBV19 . ASSTQRNQPQH
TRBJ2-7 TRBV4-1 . ASSQGAGGISYEQY
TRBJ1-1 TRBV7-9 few ASSLALDPGNTEAF
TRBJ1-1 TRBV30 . AWSVRRVFTEAF
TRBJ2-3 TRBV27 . ATKKPGLGAGTDTQY
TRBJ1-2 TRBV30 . AWTQDSNYGYT
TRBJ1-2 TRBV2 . ASSASTGSILANYGYT